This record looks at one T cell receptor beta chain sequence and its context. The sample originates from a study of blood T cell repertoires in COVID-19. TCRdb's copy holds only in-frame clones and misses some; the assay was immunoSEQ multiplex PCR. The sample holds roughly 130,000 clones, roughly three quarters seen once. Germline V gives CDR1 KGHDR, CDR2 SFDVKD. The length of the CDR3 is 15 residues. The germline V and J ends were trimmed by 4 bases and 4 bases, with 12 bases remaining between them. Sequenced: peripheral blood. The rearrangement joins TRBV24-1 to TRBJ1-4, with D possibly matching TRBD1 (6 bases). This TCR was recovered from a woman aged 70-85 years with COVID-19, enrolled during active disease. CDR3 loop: CATSDPTGNNEKLFF. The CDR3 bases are TGTGCCACCAGTGACCCCACAGGGAATAATGAAAAACTGTTTTTT.